These T cell receptor beta chains were read from a single sample in a study of T cells after yellow fever vaccination. TCRdb redid the calling of the 5' RACE reads with MiXCR, one entry per CDR3 protein. This sample yields 500,000 to 650,000 distinct CDR3 sequences, of which approximately 13% are seen a single time; 15% belongs to the top ten. The sequencing here drew on PBMCs, taken on the day of the yellow fever booster vaccination. Every receptor here comes from a man under 40 who received the YFV17D yellow fever vaccine. Both conserved end residues are part of each CDR3. Each record gives: clone size, J gene, CDR3 length, D gene, V gene, CDR3 protein, CDR3 DNA. A D gene is named only where the DNA matches it firmly. Rows may omit the clone size; those that give it use once, few, many or a size class.

>NA|TRBJ2-3|15|TRBD2|TRBV5-1
CASSLAGEAPDTQYF
TGCGCCAGCAGCTTAGCGGGAGAGGCTCCAGATACGCAGTATTTT
>many|TRBJ2-3|16|NA|TRBV23-1
CASSHTWGPSTDTQYF
TGCGCCAGCAGTCATACCTGGGGGCCTAGCACAGATACGCAGTATTTT
>NA|TRBJ1-2|13|NA|TRBV7-9
CASSEGQNYGYTF
TGTGCCAGCAGCGAAGGACAGAACTATGGCTACACCTTC
>many|TRBJ2-2|16|NA|TRBV5-1
CASSLELATNTGELFF
TGCGCCAGCAGCTTGGAGTTAGCGACGAACACCGGGGAGCTGTTTTTT
>few|TRBJ2-5|13|NA|TRBV20-1
CSARDGGKETQYF
TGCAGTGCTAGAGATGGGGGGAAAGAGACCCAGTACTTC
>many|TRBJ2-1|14|TRBD1|TRBV2
CASSVEQGAYEQFF
TGTGCCAGCAGTGTGGAGCAGGGGGCCTATGAGCAGTTCTTC
>few|TRBJ2-2|14|TRBD2|TRBV5-5
CASETSARTGELFF
TGTGCCAGCGAGACTAGCGCGAGAACCGGGGAGCTGTTTTTT
>NA|TRBJ2-3|15|TRBD1|TRBV27
CASSLNRGQLSTQYF
TGTGCCAGCAGCCTAAACAGGGGGCAATTAAGTACGCAGTATTTT
>few|TRBJ1-2|13|TRBD1|TRBV19
CASSTGGAYGYTF
TGTGCCAGTAGTACAGGGGGCGCTTATGGCTACACCTTC
>few|TRBJ2-7|13|NA|TRBV5-1
CASSWDGTYEQYF
TGCGCCAGCAGCTGGGACGGAACCTACGAGCAGTACTTC
>few|TRBJ2-7|14|NA|TRBV18
CASSPGAETYEQYF
TGTGCCAGCTCACCCGGGGCAGAAACCTACGAGCAGTACTTC
>few|TRBJ2-6|16|NA|TRBV24-1
CATSEGRYSGANVLTF
TGTGCCACCAGTGAGGGACGGTACTCTGGGGCCAACGTCCTGACTTTC
>NA|TRBJ2-5|14|NA|TRBV29-1
CSTASIRIEETQYF
TGCAGCACCGCATCGATACGAATAGAAGAGACCCAGTACTTC
>NA|TRBJ1-1|15|NA|TRBV7-2
CASSLGGHVNTEAFF
TGTGCCAGCAGCTTGGGGGGACATGTGAACACTGAAGCTTTCTTT
>few|TRBJ2-1|16|TRBD2|TRBV12-3/TRBV12-4
CASSILSLAGGSEQFF
TGTGCCAGCAGTATCCTCTCCCTAGCGGGAGGGTCTGAGCAGTTCTTC
>NA|TRBJ1-5|12|NA|TRBV2
CASSPEAQPQHF
TGTGCCAGCAGCCCTGAGGCTCAGCCCCAGCATTTT
>NA|TRBJ1-2|15|TRBD1|TRBV6-4
CASSDGPGGNYGYTF
TGTGCCAGCAGTGACGGGCCAGGGGGGAACTATGGCTACACCTTC
>few|TRBJ2-7|13|NA|TRBV29-1
CSVSRGNSYEQYF
TGCAGCGTCAGTAGGGGAAACTCCTACGAGCAGTACTTC
>few|TRBJ1-2|15|NA|TRBV19
CASSIEGSSLYGYTF
TGTGCCAGTAGTATAGAGGGGAGCTCTCTTTATGGCTACACCTTC
>few|TRBJ1-1|14|TRBD1|TRBV12-3/TRBV12-4
CASRTTGDNTEAFF
TGTGCCAGCAGAACGACAGGGGATAACACTGAAGCTTTCTTT
>few|TRBJ2-3|18|NA|TRBV19
CASSGGRSASSPTDTQYF
TGTGCCAGTAGTGGCGGTAGGAGCGCCAGTAGCCCCACAGATACGCAGTATTTT
>many|TRBJ2-3|16|TRBD1|TRBV5-1
CASSPGTGPSTDTQYF
TGCGCCAGCAGCCCCGGGACAGGGCCTAGCACAGATACGCAGTATTTT
>NA|TRBJ2-1|18|TRBD2|TRBV3-1
CASSQGGIGGRAWNEQFF
TGTGCCAGCAGCCAAGGCGGAATCGGCGGGAGGGCCTGGAATGAGCAGTTCTTC
>NA|TRBJ2-7|13|NA|TRBV20-1
CSAGPGHLYEQYF
TGCAGTGCTGGCCCGGGACACCTCTACGAGCAGTACTTC
>many|TRBJ2-1|16|TRBD2|TRBV25-1
CASSLLAGGPYNEQFF
TGTGCCAGCAGCCTTCTAGCGGGAGGGCCGTATAATGAGCAGTTCTTC
>NA|TRBJ2-7|15|NA|TRBV5-6
CASTLGPGETYEQYF
TGTGCCAGCACCTTGGGGCCAGGGGAAACCTACGAGCAGTACTTC
>many|TRBJ2-2|11|NA|TRBV6-6
CASGVVGELFF
TGTGCCTCCGGAGTTGTCGGGGAGCTGTTTTTT
>many|TRBJ2-1|14|TRBD2|TRBV20-1
CSARGRGSYNEQFF
TGCAGTGCCCGCGGGCGGGGGTCCTACAATGAGCAGTTCTTC
>few|TRBJ2-3|12|NA|TRBV11-1
CASSASWGTQYF
TGTGCCAGCAGCGCCTCTTGGGGTACGCAGTATTTT
>many|TRBJ2-1|11|NA|TRBV20-1
CSAREDNEQFF
TGCAGTGCTAGAGAGGACAATGAGCAGTTCTTC